This T cell receptor beta chain was retrieved from a study of T-cell reconstitution after alpha-beta-depleted transplantation in children (dated by TCRdb to about 2016). Some background on the complete study: The study quantitatively tracked T-cell immune reconstitution after TCRalphabeta/CD19-depleted allogeneic hematopoietic cell transplantation in children using TCR repertoire profiling. Overall study results and their limits: Apparently early alphabetaT-cell count recovery about two months after transplant reportedly relied on only several hundred rapidly expanded clones derived from non-depleted graft cells. The high TCRbeta diversity at day 60 in some patients was ascribed to recipient T cells and intrathymic progenitors that had survived conditioning. Over subsequent months, a decline in hyperexpanded clone frequencies was noted, and after one year, T-cell counts and TCRbeta diversity were mostly ascribed to newly produced T cells.

Preparation of the library involved PCR. The run used an Illumina HiSeq 2500. To normalize quantification of the TCRbeta repertoire, the TCR libraries were built with molecular barcoding that relied on unique molecular identifiers. The public reads were reanalyzed by TCRdb: fastp trimming at Q25, MiXCR alignment, in-frame beta chains only. Rows with a matching CDR3 protein are joined into one entry that keeps the most common DNA and genes. The table for this sample lists 200,000 or so distinct CDR3 sequences; roughly 6.3% of them were counted only once. Together, the top ten hold about 4.4% of the sample. With respect to this clonotype: No antigen is known for it. Just one base apart from a much larger clone, this may be a read error. The CDR3 does not end in the conserved phenylalanine or tryptophan, so this is likely a read error.

What the treatment or condition label conveys for this sample: allogeneic hematopoietic cell transplantation with graft depleted of TCRalphabeta T cells and CD19 B cells. The children who served as transplant recipients had been given grafts of TCRalphabeta/CD19-depleted allogeneic hematopoietic cells. The germline V gene (reference sequence) gives CDR1 as SEHNR and CDR2 as FQNEAQ. V is trimmed back by 2 bases and J by 5 bases, and the junction contains 6 bases that no gene match accounts for. With termini counted, the CDR3 has 15 amino acids. The retained sequence is limited to the CDR3, 45 bases, with the frame set at the first base.

The chain was built from TRBV7-9 and TRBJ2-5; TRBD1 lines up with 9 middle nucleotides. This TCR was recovered from a girl under three years old with combined immunodeficiency, due to receive a stem cell transplant. The sequences come from PBMCs, collected before TCRalphabeta/CD19-depleted stem cell transplant. The CDR3 region has the sequence CASSLITGGGETQYY. The base sequence is TGTGCCAGCAGCTTAATCACAGGGGGCGGGGAGACCCAGTACTAC.